This T cell receptor (beta chain) was profiled in a study of CD8 T cells in ankylosing spondylitis. Looked up from germline, CDR1 is KGHDR and CDR2 is SFDVKD. CDR3 length equals 13 residues. V was clipped by 6 bases and J by 6 bases, with 11 bases between them. This clonotype was recorded many times. TCRdb re-analysed the 5' RACE reads in MiXCR, keeping a single row per CDR3 protein. The repertoire holds about 210,000 distinct CDR3 sequences, with 8.2% as singletons. Sequenced sample: blood, either unsorted or a sorted T cell fraction (not recorded which). This TCR was sampled from a female donor with ankylosing spondylitis or in good health (not recorded which). The J gene is TRBJ1-5, the V gene TRBV24-1; D not resolved. The CDR3 region has the DNA TGTGCCACCAGTCCGGGATTGGGTCAGCCCCAGCATTTT. Amino acids: CATSPGLGQPQHF.